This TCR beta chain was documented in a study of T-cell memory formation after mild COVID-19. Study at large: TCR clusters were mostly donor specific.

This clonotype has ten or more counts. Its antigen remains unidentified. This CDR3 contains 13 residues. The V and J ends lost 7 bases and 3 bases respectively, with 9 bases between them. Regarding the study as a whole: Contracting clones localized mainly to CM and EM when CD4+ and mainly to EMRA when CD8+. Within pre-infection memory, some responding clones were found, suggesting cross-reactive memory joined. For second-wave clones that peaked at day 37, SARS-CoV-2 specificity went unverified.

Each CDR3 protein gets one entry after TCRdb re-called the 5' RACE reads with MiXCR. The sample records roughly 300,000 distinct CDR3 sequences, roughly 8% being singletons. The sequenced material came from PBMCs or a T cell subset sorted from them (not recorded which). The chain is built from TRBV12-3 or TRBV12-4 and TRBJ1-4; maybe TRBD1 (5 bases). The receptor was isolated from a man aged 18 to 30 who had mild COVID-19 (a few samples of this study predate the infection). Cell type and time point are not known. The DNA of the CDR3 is TGTGCCAGCAAGCAGGGCGCTAATGAAAAACTGTTTTTT. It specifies CASKQGANEKLFF.